These T cell receptor beta chains were read from a single sample in a study of cytomegalovirus exposure and HLA in healthy donors. Sequenced by immunoSEQ multiplex PCR; TCRdb stores in-frame clones only, minus some. The sample consists of about 40,000 clones, over 85% of them appearing once. The sample consisted of PBMCs. These receptors all come from a woman between 18 and 29 years old in good health and CMV-seronegative. CDR3s include the opening cysteine and the closing phenylalanine or tryptophan. The D gene is left open where the match is weak. Part of the rows lack a size; the others show once, few, many or a class for expanded clones.

CASSLTGTSGRGFYEQYF	TGTGCCAGCAGTTTAACCGGGACTAGCGGGAGGGGGTTCTACGAGCAGTACTTC	18	TRBJ2-7	-	TRBD2	TRBV28
CASTRTVTGYEQYF	TGTGCCAGCACGCGGACAGTAACAGGCTACGAGCAGTACTTC	14	TRBJ2-7	-	-	TRBV2
CASSLGGPGANVLTF	TGTGCCAGCAGCTTAGGGGGCCCTGGGGCCAACGTCCTGACTTTC	15	TRBJ2-6	-	-	TRBV11-3
CASSLTSPETQYF	TGTGCCAGCAGCCTCACTAGCCCCGAGACCCAGTACTTC	13	TRBJ2-5	-	-	TRBV2
CASSLRTGGDEQFF	TGTGCCAGCAGCCTGCGGACAGGGGGCGATGAGCAGTTCTTC	14	TRBJ2-1	-	TRBD1	TRBV9
CASSTDRGSRGGYTF	TGTGCCAGCAGTACCGACAGGGGTTCGAGAGGCGGCTACACCTTC	15	TRBJ1-2	-	TRBD1	TRBV27
CASSRQAGGTGELFF	TGTGCCAGCAGCCGTCAAGCGGGGGGGACCGGGGAGCTGTTTTTT	15	TRBJ2-2	-	TRBD2	TRBV6-5
CASSVSTDTQYF	TGTGCCAGCAGCGTTAGCACAGATACGCAGTATTTT	12	TRBJ2-3	-	-	TRBV2
CAWSDGSHTGELFF	TGTGCCTGGAGTGACGGGAGTCACACCGGGGAGCTGTTTTTT	14	TRBJ2-2	few	-	TRBV30
CASRRQVAQETQYF	TGTGCCAGCAGACGACAGGTAGCCCAGGAGACCCAGTACTTC	14	TRBJ2-5	-	-	TRBV2
CASSQLAGAFTGELFF	TGTGCCAGCAGCCAGCTAGCGGGGGCCTTCACCGGGGAGCTGTTTTTT	16	TRBJ2-2	-	TRBD2	TRBV5-4
CASSAPGQEGGYTF	TGTGCCAGCTCAGCGCCGGGACAGGAGGGCGGCTACACCTTC	14	TRBJ1-2	-	TRBD1	TRBV13
CATSRQYVPGQGTYEQYF	TGTGCCACCAGCAGACAGTACGTCCCGGGACAGGGAACCTACGAGCAGTACTTC	18	TRBJ2-7	-	TRBD1	TRBV15
CSVRVGDGYTF	TGCAGCGTGCGGGTGGGCGATGGCTACACCTTC	11	TRBJ1-2	-	-	TRBV29-1
CASSVQGNTEAFF	TGTGCCAGTAGTGTTCAGGGGAACACTGAAGCTTTCTTT	13	TRBJ1-1	-	-	TRBV19
CASAGKKLFF	TGTGCCAGCGCCGGGAAAAAACTGTTTTTT	10	TRBJ1-4	once	-	TRBV2
CASSISTGEDHEQYF	TGTGCCAGTAGTATTTCGACAGGGGAGGACCACGAGCAGTACTTC	15	TRBJ2-7	-	TRBD1	TRBV19
CASSQADFSNQPQHF	TGCGCCAGCAGCCAAGCGGACTTTAGCAATCAGCCCCAGCATTTT	15	TRBJ1-5	-	-	TRBV4-1
CASTGAMSYEQYF	TGTGCCAGCACAGGGGCTATGTCCTACGAGCAGTACTTC	13	TRBJ2-7	once	-	TRBV28
CASSMQAGSGQPQHF	TGTGCCAGTAGTATGCAGGCAGGGTCGGGTCAGCCCCAGCATTTT	15	TRBJ1-5	-	-	TRBV19
CATSRGGEGGDEKLFF	TGTGCCACCAGCAGAGGAGGGGAAGGAGGGGATGAAAAACTGTTTTTT	16	TRBJ1-4	-	-	TRBV15
CASSSTATNEKLFF	TGTGCCAGTAGCTCGACAGCAACTAATGAAAAACTGTTTTTT	14	TRBJ1-4	-	-	TRBV19
CASSKEEVYNEQFF	TGCGCCAGCAGTAAGGAGGAGGTTTACAATGAGCAGTTCTTC	14	TRBJ2-1	few	-	TRBV5-1
CASSPIRDSYTGELFF	TGTGCCAGCAGTCCTATCCGGGACAGCTACACCGGGGAGCTGTTTTTT	16	TRBJ2-2	-	TRBD1	TRBV27
CASSGRTSGGARSRTDTQYF	TGTGCCAGTAGTGGTCGGACTAGCGGGGGGGCCAGGTCAAGAACAGATACGCAGTATTTT	20	TRBJ2-3	-	TRBD2	TRBV19
CASSLRQGSNTEAFF	TGTGCCAGCAGCTTACGGCAGGGGTCGAACACTGAAGCTTTCTTT	15	TRBJ1-1	once	-	TRBV11-2
CSVEILYEQYF	TGCAGCGTTGAAATTCTCTACGAGCAGTACTTC	11	TRBJ2-7	-	-	TRBV29-1
CASSLSSVLAGGASLYGYTF	TGTGCCAGCAGTTTATCAAGCGTCTTGGCAGGGGGCGCATCCCTCTATGGCTACACCTTC	20	TRBJ1-2	-	TRBD1	TRBV27
CASSDRGASEKLFF	TGTGCCAGCAGTGACAGGGGGGCTAGTGAAAAACTGTTTTTT	14	TRBJ1-4	-	TRBD1	TRBV2
CASRAGGLNEQFF	TGTGCCAGCAGAGCGGGAGGGTTAAATGAGCAGTTCTTC	13	TRBJ2-1	-	TRBD2	TRBV6-5
CASSQGNSDQPQHF	TGTGCCAGCAGTCAGGGGAATTCAGATCAGCCCCAGCATTTT	14	TRBJ1-5	-	-	TRBV4-2
CASSINGKTEAFF	TGTGCCAGTAGTATAAACGGGAAGACTGAAGCTTTCTTT	13	TRBJ1-1	few	-	TRBV19
CASSAGGSGYTF	TGTGCCAGCAGTGCAGGGGGCTCTGGCTACACCTTC	12	TRBJ1-2	-	TRBD1	TRBV6-4
CSVEGEAGSYGYTF	TGCAGCGTTGAGGGCGAAGCAGGGTCCTATGGCTACACCTTC	14	TRBJ1-2	-	-	TRBV29-1
CASSDGEPAHNEQFF	TGTGCCAGCAGTGACGGAGAACCCGCCCACAATGAGCAGTTCTTC	15	TRBJ2-1	few	-	TRBV6-4
CASSEALSGRGETQYF	TGTGCCAGCAGTGAAGCGCTTTCGGGGAGAGGAGAGACCCAGTACTTC	16	TRBJ2-5	-	-	TRBV6-1
CASSVGLAGGELFF	TGTGCCAGCAGCGTAGGGTTAGCGGGAGGGGAGCTGTTTTTT	14	TRBJ2-2	few	TRBD2	TRBV9
CASSHRTAVGYTF	TGTGCCAGCAGCCACCGGACAGCCGTTGGCTACACCTTC	13	TRBJ1-2	-	-	TRBV5-8
CASSLETGGASNQPQHF	TGTGCCAGCAGCTTGGAAACAGGCGGTGCAAGCAATCAGCCCCAGCATTTT	17	TRBJ1-5	-	-	TRBV5-8
CASSHQDWTSGSYEQYF	TGTGCCAGCAGCCACCAAGACTGGACTAGCGGATCCTACGAGCAGTACTTC	17	TRBJ2-7	once	TRBD2	TRBV4-2
CASSFPWAHPIF	TGTGCCAGCAGTTTCCCTTGGGCCCACCCGATTTTT	12	TRBJ1-1	-	-	TRBV28
CASSRGLAGTTDTQYF	TGTGCCAGCAGCAGGGGGCTAGCGGGGACCACAGATACGCAGTATTTT	16	TRBJ2-3	-	-	TRBV27
CASSLVSTFTEAFF	TGTGCCAGCAGCTTAGTATCCACTTTCACTGAAGCTTTCTTT	14	TRBJ1-1	-	-	TRBV11-2
CASSIPSGNTIYF	TGTGCCAGCAGTATCCCCAGTGGAAACACCATATATTTT	13	TRBJ1-3	-	-	TRBV28
CASSQEQDGYAEAFF	TGCGCCAGCAGCCAAGAGCAGGATGGTTACGCTGAAGCTTTCTTT	15	TRBJ1-1	-	-	TRBV4-1
CASSEGLQGVFSYEQYF	TGTGCCAGCAGTGAAGGACTCCAGGGGGTATTCTCCTACGAGCAGTACTTC	17	TRBJ2-7	once	TRBD1	TRBV6-1
CASNRPDRSYEQYF	TGTGCCAGTAACCGTCCGGACAGGTCCTACGAGCAGTACTTC	14	TRBJ2-7	-	TRBD1	TRBV28
CSVDGTGEQFF	TGCAGCGTGGATGGGACTGGAGAGCAGTTCTTC	11	TRBJ2-1	-	-	TRBV29-1
CASNRQGLGGELFF	TGTGCCAGTAATAGACAGGGATTAGGCGGGGAGCTGTTTTTT	14	TRBJ2-2	-	TRBD1	TRBV19
CASSPEDWSRNEQFF	TGTGCCAGCAGCCCCGAGGACTGGAGTCGCAATGAGCAGTTCTTC	15	TRBJ2-1	-	-	TRBV7-2
CATNPRGRNYGYTF	TGTGCCACCAACCCCAGGGGGCGCAACTATGGCTACACCTTC	14	TRBJ1-2	-	TRBD1	TRBV30
CASRTNTGELFF	TGTGCCAGCAGGACTAACACCGGGGAGCTGTTTTTT	12	TRBJ2-2	-	-	TRBV28